Below are 30 T cell receptor beta chains sequenced from a single sample in a study of control samples from healthy donors and cancer patients. Measured with immunoSEQ multiplex PCR; TCRdb has only the in-frame clones, and not every one. The sample lists some 57,000 clones, nearly 96% occurring once. The sample was blood. Receptors originate from a woman between 25 and 40 years old in good health.

J is TRBJ1-6 and V is TRBV12-5, with a tentative D call TRBD1 (5 bases). The V gene's germline CDR1 is LGHNT and CDR2 FRNRAP. CDR3 size: 15 residues. The V gene lost 0 bases and the J gene lost 10 bases, with 13 bases spanning the gap. The chain's CDR3 is CASGLVGGGKSPLHF. CDR3 in DNA: TGTGCTAGTGGTTTGGTAGGTGGGGGGAAATCACCCCTCCACTTT.

The chain uses TRBV28 and TRBJ1-3, with 8 positions matching TRBD1. V lost 6 bases, J lost 1 base, and 11 bases stayed unmatched. The CDR3 runs 17 residues. Germline CDR1 MDHEN, CDR2 SYDVKM. In DNA, the CDR3 is TGTGCCAGCAGGACCCCGCCGGGACAGGTATCTGGAAACACCATATATTTT. Translation gives CASRTPPGQVSGNTIYF.

The rearrangement joins TRBV7-3 to TRBJ2-1; 10 nucleotides line up with TRBD2. V lost 4 bases to trimming and J lost 8 bases; unmatched junction nucleotides: 8. Germline V gives CDR1 SGHTA, CDR2 FQGTGA. This CDR3 is built from 15 residues. The CDR3 sequence: CASSSVLAGRDEQFF. The CDR3 coding sequence is TGTGCCAGCAGCTCCGTACTAGCGGGACGCGATGAGCAGTTCTTC.

The chain uses TRBV7-3 and TRBJ2-5, with D possibly being TRBD1 or TRBD2 (5 bases each). Germline loops: CDR1 SGHTA, CDR2 FQGTGA. V gave up 1 base and J gave up 0 bases, with 15 bases separating them. The CDR3 runs to 17 residues. The CDR3 bases are TGTGCCAGCAGCTTAATTGGGGACCCCCAGGACCAAGAGACCCAGTACTTC. As protein: CASSLIGDPQDQETQYF.

The rearrangement uses TRBV6-1 and TRBJ1-2; possibly TRBD1 for D (6 bases). Germline CDR1 and CDR2: MNHNS and SASEGT. V lost 3 bases to trimming and J lost 4 bases, with 12 bases between them. This CDR3 region has 14 residues. CDR3 nucleotide sequence: TGTGCCAGCAGTGACGAACCGGGGGCCTATGGCTACACCTTC. Encoded protein: CASSDEPGAYGYTF.

The chain couples TRBV2 to TRBJ1-1; D is unclear. Trimming shortened V by 7 bases and J by 8 bases, and 17 bases separated the two germline ends. The germline CDR1 and CDR2 sequences are SNHLY and FYNNEI. CDR3 length: 13 residues. The CDR3 reads CASNGPLVGEAFF. CDR3 sequence (DNA): TGTGCCAGCAACGGACCCTTGGTAGGCGAAGCTTTCTTT. Complete variable domain (other parts from reference TRBV2 and TRBJ1-1): EPEVTQTPSHQVTQMGQEVILRCVPISNHLYFYWYRQILGQKVEFLVSFYNNEISEKSEIFDDQFSVERPDGSNFTLKIRSTKLEDSAMYFCASNGPLVGEAFFGQGTRLTVV.

The chain recombines TRBV4-2 with TRBJ1-1; D possibly corresponds to TRBD1 (5 bases). CDR3 length: 15 residues. V gave up 3 bases and J gave up 1 base, with 12 bases separating them. Germline V CDR1 and CDR2: LGHNA, YNFKEQ. The chain's CDR3 is CASSHVAGQNTEAFF. CDR3 sequence (DNA): TGTGCCAGCAGCCACGTCGCGGGGCAGAACACTGAAGCTTTCTTT.

This chain links TRBV7-9 with TRBJ2-5, with 12 bases aligning to TRBD2. In germline, CDR1 is SEHNR, CDR2 FQNEAQ (reference sequence). The CDR3 contains 13 residues. Trimming cost V 9 bases and J 5 bases; bases outside gene matches: 4. Here the CDR3 reads CARPGTSGETQYF. The CDR3, as DNA: TGTGCCAGACCGGGGACTAGCGGGGAGACCCAGTACTTC.

The rearrangement uses TRBV6-1 and TRBJ1-6; no firm D call. Germline assignment: CDR1 MNHNS and CDR2 SASEGT. V lost 2 bases to trimming and J lost 0 bases, with 8 bases between them. The CDR3 has 16 residues. CDR3 residues: CASSELQSSYNSPLHF. The CDR3 coding sequence is TGTGCCAGCAGTGAACTACAGAGCTCCTATAATTCACCCCTCCACTTT.

The chain carries TRBV3-1 (or the pseudogene TRBV3-2) and TRBJ1-2, with TRBD1 identical over 7 bases. The ends lost 2 bases at V and 5 bases at J; junction bases unmatched: 8. This CDR3 spans 15 amino acids. CDR1 is LGHDT and CDR2 is YNNKEL in the germline V gene (reference sequence). Written as DNA, the CDR3 is TGTGCCAGCAGCCAACCCGACAGGGAGAGGTATGGCTACACCTTC. Translated, it gives CASSQPDRERYGYTF.

The V gene is TRBV18, the J gene TRBJ2-7; D possibly corresponds to TRBD2 (5 bases). The CDR3 extends over 15 amino acids. CDR1 and CDR2 from the germline V gene are KGHSH and LQKENI. V dropped 2 bases and J dropped 6 bases, with 17 bases sitting between them. In nucleotides, the CDR3 is TGTGCCAGCTCACCAGACCGGGCGGGTGTGGGCGAGCAGTACTTC. This encodes CASSPDRAGVGEQYF.

The chain uses TRBV5-6 and TRBJ1-4, with D unclear. The CDR3 spans 12 residues. The V gene lost 4 bases and the J gene lost 13 bases, with 14 bases spanning the gap. Germline loops: CDR1 SGHDT, CDR2 YYEEEE. The chain's CDR3 is CASSAEVDRLFF. Here the CDR3 DNA reads TGTGCCAGCAGCGCCGAGGTGGACCGACTGTTTTTT.

This chain joins TRBV11-3 and TRBJ1-1, with D uncertain. In germline, CDR1 is SGHNT, CDR2 YENEEA. The CDR3 covers 11 residues. V dropped 7 bases and J dropped 8 bases, with 11 bases sitting between them. CDR3 amino acids: CASKSAAEAFF. CDR3 DNA: TGTGCCAGCAAGTCGGCGGCAGAAGCTTTCTTT.

J is TRBJ1-1 and V is TRBV6-2 or TRBV6-3; TRBD1 agrees at 9 bases. Germline CDR1 is MNHEY and CDR2 is SVGEGT. CDR3 length: 19 amino acids. V shed 5 bases and J 10 bases; nucleotides not matched to a gene: 26. The CDR3 region is CASSTPINIRSGTGRRAFF. The CDR3, as DNA: TGTGCCAGCAGTACTCCAATCAATATTCGAAGCGGGACAGGGAGGCGAGCTTTCTTT.

This chain uses TRBV7-9 with TRBJ1-5; 11 bases line up with TRBD1. CDR1 and CDR2 (germline): SEHNR, FQNEAQ (reference sequence). This CDR3 is 17 amino acids long. V was pared by 4 bases and J by 0 bases, with 5 bases of the junction left unmatched. CDR3 nucleotide sequence: TGTGCCAGCAGCTCAGGACAGGGGGCAAATAGCAATCAGCCCCAGCATTTT. Translated: CASSSGQGANSNQPQHF. Together with reference TRBV7-9 and TRBJ1-5, the CDR3 gives the full variable domain: DTGVSQNPRHKITKRGQNVTFRCDPISEHNRLYWYRQTLGQGPEFLTYFQNEAQLEKSRLLSDRFSAERPKGSFSTLEIQRTEQGDSAMYLCASSSGQGANSNQPQHFGDGTRLSIL.

This clone showed up just once. V and J are TRBV6-1 and TRBJ1-2; tentative D call: TRBD1 (5 bases). From germline, CDR1 is MNHNS and CDR2 SASEGT. The V and J ends lost 2 bases and 4 bases respectively, with 14 bases between them. The CDR3 extends over 15 amino acids. In DNA, the CDR3 is TGTGCCAGCAGTGAACCGGCAGGGTTAATCTATGGCTACACCTTC. This encodes CASSEPAGLIYGYTF.

This chain links TRBV6-5 with TRBJ1-1; D gene uncertain. Germline V gives CDR1 MNHEY, CDR2 SVGAGI. V was shortened by 2 bases and J by 5 bases, with 9 bases between the two germline ends. CDR3 length: 13 residues. This CDR3 reads CASSYNLGTEAFF. The CDR3 DNA reads TGTGCCAGCAGTTACAATCTAGGGACTGAAGCTTTCTTT.

The rearrangement joins TRBV12-3 or TRBV12-4 to TRBJ2-4, with a weak D call TRBD2 (5 bases). The CDR3 is 13 residues long. The V gene lost 3 bases and the J gene lost 8 bases, with 11 bases spanning the gap. DNA for the CDR3: TGTGCCAGCAGTTTCTCTGACGGGGACATTCAGTACTTC. It is translated as CASSFSDGDIQYF.

V is TRBV7-6 and J is TRBJ2-5, with D possibly being TRBD2 (7 bases). CDR3 length: 16 residues. The V and J ends lost 1 base and 9 bases respectively, with 21 bases between them. The germline V gene has CDR1 SGHVS and CDR2 FNYEAQ. Here the CDR3 DNA reads TGTGCCAGCAGCTTAGAAGGGGGGGCACCCCAGGTGGCCCAGTACTTC. It codes for CASSLEGGAPQVAQYF.

The genes are TRBV5-1 and TRBJ2-1, with no clear D. Between the trimmed V and J ends, which lost 4 bases and 6 bases, there was a span of 11 bases. The CDR3 loop spans 13 amino acids. CDR1 and CDR2 from the germline V gene are SGHRS and YFSETQ. CDR3 residues: CASSLGWGNEQFF. CDR3 DNA sequence: TGCGCCAGCAGCCTAGGATGGGGCAATGAGCAGTTCTTC.

The chain is built from TRBV3-1 (or the pseudogene TRBV3-2) and TRBJ2-2; no clear D. The germline V and J ends were trimmed by 8 bases and 1 base, with 11 bases remaining between them. This CDR3 is 14 amino acids long. The germline V gene has CDR1 LGHDT and CDR2 YNNKEL (reference sequence). The CDR3 is CASQVGMNTGELFF. In DNA, the CDR3 is TGTGCCAGCCAGGTAGGCATGAACACCGGGGAGCTGTTTTTT.

The chain is built from TRBV5-1 and TRBJ2-7; 13 bases line up with TRBD2. V lost 3 bases to trimming and J lost 4 bases; unmatched junction nucleotides: 7. Per germline, CDR1 SGHRS and CDR2 YFSETQ. The CDR3 has 16 residues. DNA of the CDR3: TGCGCCAGCAGCTCAGGACTAGCGGGAGAGGGTTACGAGCAGTACTTC. It is translated as CASSSGLAGEGYEQYF.

J is TRBJ1-5 and V is TRBV24-1; 8 bases are shared with TRBD1. CDR1 and CDR2 (germline): KGHDR, SFDVKD. V was pared by 3 bases and J by 6 bases, with 3 bases of the junction left unmatched. CDR3 size: 14 residues. The CDR3, as DNA: TGTGCCACCAGTGATACGACAGGGGTTCAGCCCCAGCATTTT. The encoded protein is CATSDTTGVQPQHF.

This sequence joins TRBV23-1 and TRBJ1-2, with 8 nucleotides matching TRBD1. TRBV23-1 is an ORF, and what it does is uncertain. CDR3 size: 14 residues. J lost 6 bases, V lost 3 bases, and 6 bases had no gene match. This chain's CDR3 is CASSQWTGKNGYTF. The CDR3 bases are TGCGCCAGCAGTCAGTGGACAGGGAAAAATGGCTACACCTTC.

This clone was picked up one time. CDR3 sequence reads: CASSLERLSSYEQYF. CDR3 bases: TGTGCCAGCAGTTTAGAACGGTTAAGCTCCTACGAGCAGTACTTC. This chain joins TRBV28 and TRBJ2-7; D is uncertain. CDR1 MDHEN and CDR2 SYDVKM come from the germline V gene. V lost 2 bases and J 0 bases, leaving 11 bases between the germline ends. This CDR3 has 15 amino acids.

The gene calls are TRBV28 and TRBJ2-5; 7 nucleotides match TRBD2. Germline CDR1 and CDR2: MDHEN and SYDVKM. CDR3 size: 17 residues. After removal of 4 bases from V and 3 bases from J, the junction contained 14 bases not matched to a gene. The chain's CDR3 is CASSSMTSSRPKETQYF. CDR3 nucleotide sequence: TGTGCCAGCAGTTCGATGACTAGCTCCCGACCCAAAGAGACCCAGTACTTC. The full variable domain, rest sourced from reference TRBV28 and TRBJ2-5, is DVKVTQSSRYLVKRTGEKVFLECVQDMDHENMFWYRQDPGLGLRLIYFSYDVKMKEKGDIPEGYSVSREKKERFSLILESASTNQTSMYLCASSSMTSSRPKETQYFGPGTRLLVL.

The chain carries TRBV2 and TRBJ2-7; D may be TRBD1 (5 bases). Germline V lookup: CDR1 SNHLY, CDR2 FYNNEI. V was trimmed by 6 bases and J by 1 base, leaving 10 bases between them. The CDR3 runs to 13 residues. CDR3 in DNA: TGTGCCAGCAGCCAGGGTATTTCCTACGAGCAGTACTTC. Protein sequence: CASSQGISYEQYF. Using reference TRBV2 and TRBJ2-7 for the parts outside the CDR3, the full variable domain is EPEVTQTPSHQVTQMGQEVILRCVPISNHLYFYWYRQILGQKVEFLVSFYNNEISEKSEIFDDQFSVERPDGSNFTLKIRSTKLEDSAMYFCASSQGISYEQYFGPGTRLTVT.

V and J are TRBV6-4 and TRBJ2-1, with 10 nucleotides matching TRBD1. The CDR3 is made up of 16 amino acids. Germline loops: CDR1 MRHNA, CDR2 SNTAGT. J gave up 9 bases and V 8 bases, and 16 bases lay outside the gene matches. CDR3 DNA: TGTGCCAGCTCCCCGGAGGGACAGGGGAAGGGAATTGAGCAGTTCTTC. Translating gives CASSPEGQGKGIEQFF.

This clone was found a few times. This sequence joins TRBV2 and TRBJ2-1, with 15 nucleotides matching TRBD2. The CDR3 totals 21 residues. Unmatched junction bases numbered 11, after V lost 2 bases and J lost 0 bases. CDR1 and CDR2 from the germline V gene are SNHLY and FYNNEI. The CDR3 here is CASSELRTSGRVLSSYNEQFF. Here the CDR3 DNA reads TGTGCCAGCAGTGAATTAAGGACTAGCGGGAGGGTCCTGAGCTCCTACAATGAGCAGTTCTTC.

The V call is TRBV7-6, the J call TRBJ2-2; tentatively, D is TRBD2 (5 bases). V was clipped by 5 bases and J by 0 bases, with 10 bases between them. Germline CDR1 and CDR2: SGHVS and FNYEAQ. This CDR3 region has 15 residues. The CDR3 sequence is CASSQLETNTGELFF. CDR3 nucleotides: TGTGCCAGCAGCCAACTAGAAACGAACACCGGGGAGCTGTTTTTT.